A selection of T cell receptor beta chains follows, all from one sample in a study of human T cells and chemical hapten exposure. TCRdb passed the RACE reads through MiXCR, listing each CDR3 protein once. The sample has tens of thousands of distinct CDR3 sequences, approximately 11% seen once. Material: whole blood, obtained in connection with sensitization to the hapten diphenylcyclopropenone (DPC). The receptors originated from a woman in her 50s with alopecia areata. Some clones in this sample may be carry-over from other donors' samples. CDR3s include the opening cysteine and the closing phenylalanine or tryptophan. Clone size appears in some rows only: once, few, many, or a class for an expanded clone.

V,J,size,CDR3
TRBV9,TRBJ2-1,few,CASSVLAGYNEQFF
TRBV25-1,TRBJ2-3,NA,CASSEYQDTQYF
TRBV28,TRBJ2-3,few,CASSLHRGRDTQYF
TRBV29-1,TRBJ2-5,NA,CSVDLAGTTQYF
TRBV7-8,TRBJ2-5,many,CASSFTSVQETQYF
TRBV12-3/TRBV12-4,TRBJ1-1,many,CASSPFSGGSEAFF
TRBV6-6,TRBJ2-7,many,CASSYSPSGSYEQYF
TRBV18,TRBJ2-5,many,CASSPLYRSGGTSQETQYF
TRBV7-6,TRBJ2-2,many,CASTAPLGGNTGELFF
TRBV18,TRBJ1-1,NA,CASSPNESATEAFF
TRBV3-2,TRBJ2-7,NA,CASSRKDGRLAASRQYF
TRBV2,TRBJ2-3,few,CASSESKASGGSTDTQYF
TRBV20-1,TRBJ2-3,NA,CSARDPLAGGPRTDTQYF
TRBV20-1,TRBJ1-1,NA,CSAQGGTPGTEAFF
TRBV5-4,TRBJ2-2,NA,CASWTTNTGELFF
TRBV29-1,TRBJ2-2,many,CSAGADTGELFF
TRBV29-1,TRBJ2-2,many,CSVIQGIGELFF
TRBV7-2,TRBJ2-3,many,CASSLGLAGDSDTQYF
TRBV28,TRBJ2-2,NA,CASSLGGTTGELFF
TRBV29-1,TRBJ1-1,few,CSVPLQLNTEAFF
TRBV28,TRBJ1-5,many,CASSFLPSNQPQHF
TRBV6-1,TRBJ1-5,few,CASSEYGGNQPQHF
TRBV2,TRBJ2-1,NA,CARSGPGMNEQFF
TRBV3-1,TRBJ1-6,NA,CASSQGVSPLHF
TRBV6-6,TRBJ2-1,few,CASSGAGVAYNEQFF
TRBV18,TRBJ1-3,many,CASSPPGGSGNTIYF
TRBV2,TRBJ2-7,many,CASKAGAATYEQYF
TRBV11-3,TRBJ2-3,few,CASSLGAGSRSDTQYF
TRBV6-6,TRBJ2-7,many,CASSYPVSPGQGSEQYF
TRBV27,TRBJ1-1,NA,CASSLSRQLLYTEAFF
TRBV7-8,TRBJ2-7,many,CASSLTSGGSYEQYF
TRBV7-2,TRBJ2-7,NA,CASSSIFHEQYF
TRBV11-2,TRBJ2-5,many,CATKRLAGDQETQYF
TRBV27,TRBJ2-2,many,CASSSHGTNTGELFF
TRBV18,TRBJ2-3,many,CASSIRTYFRSTDTQYF
TRBV6-2/TRBV6-3,TRBJ1-5,many,CASSYKSGGAGNQPQHF
TRBV6-2/TRBV6-3,TRBJ2-7,NA,CASSPFTGTGNEQYF
TRBV10-3,TRBJ2-1,many,CAISESVLPDSAFF
TRBV5-1,TRBJ1-5,NA,CASSWESNQPQHF
TRBV3-1,TRBJ1-5,many,CASSQDRGPNQPQHF
TRBV2,TRBJ1-3,many,CASSVTGGNTIYF
TRBV29-1,TRBJ2-7,NA,CSVGGGTSGRAYEQYF
TRBV7-2,TRBJ1-1,NA,CASSVVPAGRSEAFF
TRBV7-2,TRBJ2-7,many,CASSLGTSRNEQYF
TRBV4-2,TRBJ2-5,few,CASSQVGAGGLTYQETQYF
TRBV27,TRBJ2-3,few,CASSLGGGPTDTQYF
TRBV7-2,TRBJ2-2,many,CASRRGSNTGELFF
TRBV29-1,TRBJ2-2,many,CSVRDRANTGELFF
TRBV3-1,TRBJ2-3,few,CASSQDYQGQGWDTQYF
TRBV7-6,TRBJ2-3,many,CASSISSGGTQYF
TRBV27,TRBJ1-2,few,CASSSPGQGIGYGYTF
TRBV5-4,TRBJ2-7,few,CASSLGDRNRNEQYF